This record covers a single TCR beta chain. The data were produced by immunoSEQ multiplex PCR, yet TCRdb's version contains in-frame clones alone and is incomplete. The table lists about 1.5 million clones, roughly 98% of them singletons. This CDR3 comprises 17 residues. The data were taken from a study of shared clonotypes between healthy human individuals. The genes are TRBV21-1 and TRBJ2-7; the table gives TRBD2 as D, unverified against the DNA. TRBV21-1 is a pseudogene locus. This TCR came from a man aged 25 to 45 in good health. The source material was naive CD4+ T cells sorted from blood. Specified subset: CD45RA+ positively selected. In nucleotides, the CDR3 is TGTGCCAGCAGCAAAGCCCTCTCTAGCGGGAGTTCCTACGAGCAGTACTTC. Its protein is CASSKALSSGSSYEQYF.